Listed below are T cell receptor beta chains from one sample, sequenced in a study of cytomegalovirus exposure and HLA in healthy donors. Measured with immunoSEQ multiplex PCR; TCRdb has only the in-frame clones, and not every one. The table records 150,000 to 200,000 clones, 70% to 80% of them present only once. The sequencing sample was made of PBMCs. These receptor sequences come from a woman in her fifties or sixties in good health and CMV-seronegative. Both conserved end residues are part of each CDR3. Each record gives: clone size, D gene, J gene, V gene, CDR3 protein, CDR3 DNA. D genes are given only for firm matches. The size entry is marked missing in some rows and otherwise reads once, few, many or a size class.

NA | TRBD1 | TRBJ2-5 | TRBV28 | CASRPGTVPQETQYF | TGTGCCAGCAGACCTGGGACAGTCCCCCAAGAGACCCAGTACTTC
NA | NA | TRBJ2-5 | TRBV11-2 | CASSLSGLGGETQYF | TGTGCCAGCAGCTTATCTGGCCTTGGAGGAGAGACCCAGTACTTC
NA | NA | TRBJ2-3 | TRBV7-9 | CASSFRLTRGGDTQYF | TGTGCCAGCAGCTTCCGGCTGACTAGGGGAGGAGATACGCAGTATTTT
once | NA | TRBJ2-4 | TRBV5-1 | CASSLTPQWPEIAKNIQYF | TGCGCCAGCAGCTTGACCCCCCAATGGCCGGAGATAGCCAAAAACATTCAGTACTTC
NA | NA | TRBJ1-1 | TRBV11-2 | CASSLVLTGPLGNTEAFF | TGTGCCAGCAGCTTAGTGTTAACAGGGCCCTTAGGGAACACTGAAGCTTTCTTT
NA | TRBD2 | TRBJ2-3 | TRBV5-1 | CASSKGLAASTDTQYF | TGCGCCAGCAGCAAGGGACTAGCAGCTAGCACAGATACGCAGTATTTT
NA | TRBD2 | TRBJ2-7 | TRBV7-2 | CASSESSGRPLSYEQYF | TGTGCCAGCAGCGAGAGTAGCGGGAGGCCCTTATCCTACGAGCAGTACTTC
NA | TRBD1 | TRBJ2-7 | TRBV4-3 | CASSHVTGTYEQYF | TGCGCCAGCAGCCATGTGACAGGGACCTACGAGCAGTACTTC
NA | NA | TRBJ1-4 | TRBV5-4 | CASSPGFGALNEKLFF | TGTGCCAGCAGCCCCGGATTTGGGGCCCTAAATGAAAAACTGTTTTTT
NA | TRBD2 | TRBJ2-3 | TRBV7-6 | CASGGVDTDTQYF | TGTGCCAGCGGGGGGGTAGACACAGATACGCAGTATTTT
NA | NA | TRBJ2-7 | TRBV12-2 | CASRLARLAEAYEQYF | TGTGCAAGTCGCTTAGCGCGACTAGCGGAGGCCTACGAGCAGTACTTC
few | NA | TRBJ1-1 | TRBV4-1 | CASRKTGTRVHDEAFF | TGCGCCAGCAGAAAGACAGGTACTAGAGTTCACGATGAAGCTTTCTTT
once | NA | TRBJ1-1 | TRBV10-3 | CAIRPGKVDTEAFF | TGTGCCATCAGGCCCGGGAAGGTGGACACTGAAGCTTTCTTT
NA | TRBD1 | TRBJ2-1 | TRBV14 | CASSQVDSTGGQFF | TGTGCCAGCAGCCAAGTCGACTCCACAGGGGGCCAGTTCTTC
NA | NA | TRBJ2-7 | TRBV18 | CASSSSRDTRYEQYF | TGTGCCAGCTCATCGTCACGGGACACCCGCTACGAGCAGTACTTC
NA | NA | TRBJ1-1 | TRBV11-2 | CASSSQRVQNTAAFF | TGTGCCAGCAGCTCGCAACGGGTTCAGAACACTGCAGCTTTCTTT
NA | NA | TRBJ1-4 | TRBV7-2 | CASSLTGANEKLFF | TGTGCCAGCAGCTTAACAGGAGCTAATGAAAAACTGTTTTTT
NA | NA | TRBJ2-1 | TRBV25-1 | CASSRGFEQFF | TGTGCCAGCAGTCGCGGGTTTGAGCAGTTCTTC
once | NA | TRBJ2-5 | TRBV29-1 | CSVSTPVGLAQETQYF | TGCAGCGTTTCAACCCCAGTAGGACTGGCTCAAGAGACCCAGTACTTC
NA | NA | TRBJ1-1 | TRBV28 | CASAGGTEAFF | TGTGCCAGCGCCGGAGGAACTGAAGCTTTCTTT
NA | TRBD2 | TRBJ2-3 | TRBV7-2 | CASSLESRAGGKNTQYF | TGTGCCAGCAGCTTAGAGTCCCGAGCGGGAGGTAAAAATACGCAGTATTTT
NA | TRBD2 | TRBJ2-1 | TRBV5-1 | CASRLAVASSYNEQFF | TGCGCCAGCAGACTAGCGGTGGCGAGCTCCTACAATGAGCAGTTCTTC